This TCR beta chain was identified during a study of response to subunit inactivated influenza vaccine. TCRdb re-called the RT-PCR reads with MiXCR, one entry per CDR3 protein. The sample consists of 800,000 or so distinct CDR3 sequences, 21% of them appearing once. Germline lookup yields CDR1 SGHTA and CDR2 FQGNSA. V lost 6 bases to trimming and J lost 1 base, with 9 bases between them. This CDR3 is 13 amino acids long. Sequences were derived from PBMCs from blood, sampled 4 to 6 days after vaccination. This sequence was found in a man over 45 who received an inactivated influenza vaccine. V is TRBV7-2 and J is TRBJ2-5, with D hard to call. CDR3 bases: TGTGCCAGCAGTCCCGTGGGCCAAGAGACCCAGTACTTC. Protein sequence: CASSPVGQETQYF.